A single sample gave rise to the 6 T cell receptor beta chains below, sequenced in a study of blood T cell repertoires in COVID-19. The assay was immunoSEQ multiplex PCR, and TCRdb's table has in-frame clones only and misses some. The data hold 260,000 or so clones, with about four fifths observed a single time. Sequencing used PBMCs or T cells enriched from blood (not recorded which). The receptors stem from a woman aged 35 to 49 who had been exposed to COVID-19.

The J gene is TRBJ1-4, the V gene TRBV12-5, with 7 bases that match TRBD1. With V trimmed by 0 bases and J by 7 bases, 5 bases remained unmatched. This CDR3 has 15 amino acids. Per germline, CDR1 LGHNT and CDR2 FRNRAP. The DNA for the CDR3 is TGTGCTAGTGGTTTGGTATACAGGGGTGTTGAAAAACTGTTTTTT. This translates into CASGLVYRGVEKLFF.

The rearrangement uses TRBV3-1 (or the pseudogene TRBV3-2) and TRBJ2-7; 8 bases are shared with TRBD1. CDR1 LGHDT and CDR2 YNNKEL come from the germline V gene (reference sequence). The ends lost 0 bases at V and 5 bases at J; junction bases unmatched: 15. The CDR3 consists of 18 residues. The CDR3 sequence: CASSQDLGAGQGGNEQYF. The CDR3 DNA sequence: TGTGCCAGCAGCCAAGATTTGGGGGCCGGACAGGGTGGCAACGAGCAGTACTTC.

The chain uses TRBV5-1 and TRBJ2-7, with D possibly TRBD1 on 5 matching bases. Trimming stripped 1 base from V and 4 bases from J, with 9 bases between. Germline CDR1 reads SGHRS; CDR2 reads YFSETQ. The CDR3 has 13 residues. The CDR3 coding sequence is TGCGCCAGCAGCTTGTTAAGGGGATACGAGCAGTACTTC. Its protein is CASSLLRGYEQYF.

V gene TRBV3-1 (or the pseudogene TRBV3-2) combines with J gene TRBJ1-5; D unresolved. Trimming removed 3 bases at V and 5 bases at J, with 11 bases between. This CDR3 has 14 residues. In germline, CDR1 is LGHDT, CDR2 YNNKEL (reference sequence). CDR3: CASSQAGMDQPQHF. For the CDR3, the DNA is TGTGCCAGCAGCCAGGCGGGGATGGATCAGCCCCAGCATTTT.

The chain joins TRBV10-1 to TRBJ2-7; 9 bases map to TRBD1. The germline CDR1 and CDR2 sequences are WNHNN and SYGVQD (reference sequence). Trimming took 3 bases from V and 2 from J; bases not matched to a gene: 8. The CDR3 length is 16 residues. CDR3 protein: CASSDPRTGEPYEQYF. CDR3 nucleotides: TGCGCCAGCAGTGACCCTAGGACAGGGGAACCCTACGAGCAGTACTTC.

This CDR3 reads CASSTPGHTEAFF. Written as DNA, the CDR3 is TGTGCCAGCTCTACCCCAGGCCACACTGAAGCTTTCTTT. This chain links TRBV7-9 with TRBJ1-1; D is unresolved. Trimming cost V 8 bases and J 3 bases, with 13 bases left between them. The CDR3 is 13 residues long. Germline V gene lookup returns CDR1 SEHNR and CDR2 FQNEAQ (reference sequence).